The 23 T cell receptor beta chains below all came from one sample that was sequenced in a study of T cell repertoires in ileal Crohn's disease (dated by TCRdb to between 2019 and 2020). The library was made by the immunoSEQ multiplex PCR assay. Entries here come from immuneACCESS through TCRdb and include only in-frame sequences with V and J called. Some clones fail to appear in such tables; in the studies checked, an unresolved V gene covers under half of the shortfall, and the cause of the remainder is unknown. Present in this sample are about 4,800 clones, around nine tenths of which were seen just once. More than 3.5% of the sample is taken by the ten largest. The sample's time point label is to be understood as: proximal margin of the surgical specimen (macroscopically non-inflamed). Specimen: ileal tissue. All receptors come from an adult with Crohn's disease.

As concerns this clone: This CDR3 is also generated by other DNA sequences in the sample. The J gene is TRBJ2-3, the V gene TRBV9; D remains unclear. The CDR3 sequence is 15 residues long. Germline loops: CDR1 SGDLS, CDR2 YYNGEE. Trimming cost V 0 bases and J 2 bases, with 10 bases left between them. Here the CDR3 reads CASSVEGRYTDTQYF. The CDR3, as DNA: TGTGCCAGCAGCGTAGAAGGAAGGTACACAGATACGCAGTATTTT.

The chain is built from TRBV28 and TRBJ2-5; tentative D call: TRBD2 (6 bases). CDR1 MDHEN and CDR2 SYDVKM come from the germline V gene. CDR3 length: 19 residues. V lost 5 bases and J 1 base, leaving 26 bases between the germline ends. The CDR3, as DNA: TGTGCCAGCAGTCCGAGTATATGGCGGGACCCTTGGATCCAAGAGACCCAGTACTTC. It yields the protein CASSPSIWRDPWIQETQYF.

This sequence joins TRBV9 and TRBJ2-7; D possibly corresponds to TRBD2 (6 bases). Germline V gene data show CDR1 as SGDLS and CDR2 as YYNGEE. The CDR3 has 13 amino acids. V was trimmed by 3 bases and J by 7 bases, leaving 14 bases between them. CDR3 in amino acids: CASSGGDRGEQYF. The CDR3 DNA reads as TGTGCCAGCAGCGGGGGGGACCGGGGGGAGCAGTACTTC.

The chain joins TRBV6-5 to TRBJ2-7; D ambiguous. The ends were cut back, 9 bases at V and 6 bases at J, with 15 bases in the middle. CDR1 MNHEY and CDR2 SVGAGI come from the germline V gene. The CDR3 has 12 residues. CDR3 sequence (DNA): TGTGCCAGTGCTCTTTCGAAGGGCGAGCAGTACTTC. It translates to CASALSKGEQYF.

V and J are TRBV7-2 and TRBJ2-5; 10 bases agree with TRBD1. In germline, CDR1 is SGHTA, CDR2 FQGNSA. The CDR3 is 14 residues long. V was pared by 3 bases and J by 2 bases, with 0 bases of the junction left unmatched. CDR3 sequence: CASSLGQGQETQYF. The CDR3 DNA follows: TGTGCCAGCAGCTTGGGACAGGGGCAAGAGACCCAGTACTTC.

The gene calls are TRBV28 and TRBJ2-1, with D maybe TRBD1 (5 bases). Germline CDR1 and CDR2: MDHEN and SYDVKM. Trimming cost V 4 bases and J 9 bases, with 13 bases left between them. CDR3 length: 13 residues. The CDR3 here is CASSSLGLGEQFF. CDR3 nucleotide sequence: TGTGCCAGCAGTTCCTTGGGGCTAGGTGAGCAGTTCTTC.

This clone was observed a single time. V usage is TRBV11-1 and J usage is TRBJ1-2; D is undetermined. V was pared by 6 bases and J by 4 bases, with 9 bases between. Germline values: CDR1 SGHAT, CDR2 FQDESV (reference sequence). The CDR3 length is 12 residues. This chain's CDR3 is CASSSHIYGYTF. DNA of the CDR3: TGTGCCAGCAGTTCCCACATCTATGGCTACACCTTC.

This chain links TRBV30 with TRBJ1-1, with 7 bases that match TRBD1. J gave up 3 bases and V 3 bases, and 4 bases lay outside the gene matches. Germline V gives CDR1 GTSNPN, CDR2 SVGIG (reference sequence). The CDR3 spans 13 residues. The CDR3 here is CAWRGQYYTEAFF. CDR3 DNA: TGTGCCTGGAGGGGACAGTACTACACTGAAGCTTTCTTT.

About this clone itself: At one end, the junction sequence differs from germline, possibly due to a read error. The chain joins TRBV27 to TRBJ2-6, with 10 bases fitting TRBD1. The CDR3 has 17 residues. Germline loops: CDR1 MNHEY, CDR2 SMNVEV (reference sequence). CDR3 coding DNA: TGTGCCAGCACTTTACGGGGGACAGGGGCTGGGGCCAACGTCCTGACTTTC. This translates into CASTLRGTGAGANVLTF.

This rearrangement joins TRBV5-6 to TRBJ1-2; TRBD1 matches 7 bases. The V segment lost 1 base and the J segment 5 bases; nucleotides outside the gene matches: 8. CDR1 is SGHDT and CDR2 is YYEEEE in the germline V gene. CDR3 length: 15 amino acids. The CDR3 loop is CASSLRLVTGYGYTF. CDR3 DNA: TGTGCCAGCAGCTTGCGCCTCGTGACAGGGTATGGCTACACCTTC.

The chain joins TRBV6-6 to TRBJ2-7, with TRBD1 identical over 7 bases. The CDR3 has 15 amino acids. The trim removed 0 bases at V and 4 bases at J, leaving 6 bases unmatched. Germline V lookup: CDR1 MNHNY, CDR2 SVGAGI (reference sequence). Written as DNA, the CDR3 is TGTGCCAGCAGTTACTCGTACAGGGGAGAGTACGAGCAGTACTTC. This encodes CASSYSYRGEYEQYF.

The chain has TRBV18 and TRBJ2-7; TRBD1 matches 9 bases. The CDR3 length is 15 residues. CDR1 KGHSH and CDR2 LQKENI come from the germline V gene. V gave up 3 bases and J gave up 6 bases; unmatched junction bases: 9. This CDR3 is CASSPNAGTGSEQYF. The CDR3 DNA reads as TGTGCCAGCTCACCCAACGCCGGGACAGGGAGCGAGCAGTACTTC.

The rearrangement links TRBV5-1 to TRBJ2-3; 9 bases map to TRBD2. This CDR3 comprises 16 residues. Germline V gene lookup returns CDR1 SGHRS and CDR2 YFSETQ. J lost 4 bases, V lost 5 bases, and 11 bases had no gene match. CDR3 loop: CASSSGGGRAADTQYF. The CDR3 DNA follows: TGCGCCAGCAGTTCTGGAGGCGGGAGGGCCGCAGATACGCAGTATTTT.

The chain uses TRBV7-8 and TRBJ2-1; TRBD2 matches 9 bases. Germline values: CDR1 SGHVS, CDR2 FQNEAQ. J gave up 8 bases and V 5 bases, and 10 bases lay outside the gene matches. There are 15 residues in the CDR3. The DNA of the CDR3 is TGTGCCAGCAGCCCGTATGCGGGGGGGCCCTATGAGCAGTTCTTC. Translation gives CASSPYAGGPYEQFF.

The CDR3 DNA reads as TGCGCCAGCAGCTCCTCTAGCGGGGGGAGGTACGAGCAGTACTTC. Translation: CASSSSSGGRYEQYF. V is TRBV5-1 and J is TRBJ2-7, with 11 bases aligning to TRBD2. V trimming: 3 bases; J trimming: 4 bases; junction bases outside the gene matches: 6. CDR3 length: 15 amino acids. The germline V gene encodes CDR1 SGHRS and CDR2 YFSETQ.

CDR3 in DNA: TGTGCCAGCAGCGTAGCAGGGTATAATTCACCCCTCCACTTT. Its translation: CASSVAGYNSPLHF. The chain joins TRBV9 to TRBJ1-6; D perhaps matches TRBD1 (5 bases). The germline V gene has CDR1 SGDLS and CDR2 YYNGEE. This CDR3 has 14 amino acids. V lost 0 bases to trimming and J lost 4 bases, with 5 bases between them.

The chain couples TRBV7-9 to TRBJ1-6; weak D call: TRBD1 (5 bases). V lost 5 bases, J lost 10 bases, and 18 bases lay in between. The V gene's germline CDR1 is SEHNR and CDR2 FQNEAQ (reference sequence). CDR3 size: 15 residues. CDR3 coding DNA: TGTGCCAGCAGCCCTGACGTGGCAGGGTGGTCACCCCTCCACTTT. Its translation: CASSPDVAGWSPLHF.

This sequence joins TRBV15 and TRBJ2-7, with D maybe TRBD1 (6 bases). Germline CDR1 reads LNHNV; CDR2 reads YYDKDF (reference sequence). The V gene lost 0 bases and the J gene lost 2 bases, with 11 bases spanning the gap. The CDR3 is 15 residues long. The CDR3 sequence is CATSRDYRAPYEQYF. The CDR3 DNA is TGTGCCACCAGCAGAGATTACAGGGCCCCCTACGAGCAGTACTTC.

The DNA for the CDR3 is TGTGCCAGCAGCCCGGGAGCCGGGTACGAGCAGTACTTC. It is translated as CASSPGAGYEQYF. V gene TRBV7-9 combines with J gene TRBJ2-7; tentative D call: TRBD2 (6 bases). V was trimmed by 5 bases and J by 4 bases, leaving 12 bases between them. CDR3 size: 13 residues. In germline, CDR1 is SEHNR, CDR2 FQNEAQ (reference sequence).

This clone turned up a few times. This chain links TRBV7-4 with TRBJ1-2; D not certain. The length of the CDR3 is 18 residues. Trimming cost V 1 base and J 4 bases, with 22 bases left between them. Germline V CDR1 and CDR2: SGHVT, SQSDAQ. The CDR3 is CASSLGAGQPPGPYGYTF. The CDR3 nucleotides read TGTGCCAGCAGCTTAGGAGCGGGCCAGCCACCCGGCCCCTATGGCTACACCTTC.

The chain employs TRBV7-4 and TRBJ1-5; 7 bases fit TRBD1. The V gene's germline CDR1 is SGHVT and CDR2 SQSDAQ. The CDR3 extends over 14 amino acids. V shed 10 bases and J 3 bases; nucleotides not matched to a gene: 9. The CDR3 DNA is TGTGCCAACCCGAAGGGACAGCTCAATCAGCCCCAGCATTTT. Its translation: CANPKGQLNQPQHF. Full variable domain (missing parts from reference TRBV7-4 and TRBJ1-5): GAGVSQSPRYKVAKRGRDVALRCDSISGHVTLYWYRQTLGQGSEVLTYSQSDAQRDKSGRPSGRFSAERPERSVSTLKIQRTEQGDSAVYLCANPKGQLNQPQHFGDGTRLSIL.

This clone was observed a single time. The genes are TRBV10-3 and TRBJ1-5, with D possibly matching TRBD1 (5 bases). The V gene's germline CDR1 is ENHRY and CDR2 SYGVKD. CDR3 length equals 13 residues. Deletions cut 11 bases from V and 3 bases from J, with 14 bases between. CDR3 sequence reads: CAGQGDLNQPQHF. CDR3 coding DNA: TGTGCCGGCCAAGGGGACCTCAATCAGCCCCAGCATTTT.

This clone was counted between two and nine times. CDR3 coding DNA: TGTGCCACCAGCAGAGATCATTCGGGGGCAGCGGCCTATGGCTACACCTTC. Translation: CATSRDHSGAAAYGYTF. The chain recombines TRBV15 with TRBJ1-2; the D gene is possibly TRBD1 (6 bases). V was trimmed by 0 bases and J by 4 bases, leaving 18 bases between them. This CDR3 contains 17 residues. CDR1 and CDR2 from the germline V gene are LNHNV and YYDKDF (reference sequence).